The 24 T cell receptor beta chains presented below share a single source sample, sequenced in a study of blood T cell repertoires in COVID-19. Using immunoSEQ multiplex PCR, the repertoire was profiled, and TCRdb retains in-frame clones only, with some absent. Among a few hundred thousand clones listed, 75% to 90% were seen once. Sequencing was carried out using peripheral blood. The receptors come from a woman aged 25 to 39 with active or convalescent COVID-19.

The chain has TRBV18 and TRBJ1-2; the D is unclear. Germline assignment: CDR1 KGHSH and CDR2 LQKENI. V was trimmed by 0 bases and J by 6 bases, leaving 17 bases between them. The CDR3 sequence is 16 residues long. CDR3 sequence reads: CASSPPTIGPLNGYTF. The CDR3 bases are TGTGCCAGCTCACCACCAACAATTGGGCCCTTGAATGGCTACACCTTC. The complete variable domain, with remaining parts taken from reference TRBV18 and TRBJ1-2, reads NAGVMQNPRHLVRRRGQEARLRCSPMKGHSHVYWYRQLPEEGLKFMVYLQKENIIDESGMPKERFSAEFPKEGPSILRIQQVVRGDSAAYFCASSPPTIGPLNGYTFGSGTRLTVV.

This clone has only one observation. The chain has TRBV13 and TRBJ2-1, with TRBD2 matching 11 bases. V trimming: 0 bases; J trimming: 2 bases; junction bases outside the gene matches: 3. CDR1 and CDR2 from the germline V gene are PRHDT and FYEKMQ (reference sequence). This CDR3 has 17 residues. The CDR3 loop is CASSLGGLAAAYNEQFF. CDR3 sequence (DNA): TGTGCCAGCAGCTTAGGGGGACTAGCGGCTGCCTACAATGAGCAGTTCTTC.

The chain joins TRBV9 to TRBJ1-1; the D gene is possibly TRBD1 (6 bases). The CDR3 is 16 amino acids. V shed 2 bases and J shed 1 base, with 15 bases lying between them. Germline V gene data show CDR1 as SGDLS and CDR2 as YYNGEE. The CDR3 DNA reads as TGTGCCAGCAGCGTCTCCGCAGGGGAGGGGAACACTGAAGCTTTCTTT. This encodes CASSVSAGEGNTEAFF.

The V gene is TRBV5-6, the J gene TRBJ2-7; 9 bases agree with TRBD1. V dropped 3 bases and J dropped 2; count of bases not matched to a gene: 6. The CDR3 spans 15 residues. Germline CDR1 SGHDT, CDR2 YYEEEE. The CDR3 spells CASSSGTGLTYEQYF. CDR3 bases: TGTGCCAGCAGCTCCGGGACAGGGCTCACCTACGAGCAGTACTTC.

This chain uses TRBV28 with TRBJ2-7, with TRBD2 as a possible D gene (6 bases). CDR1 is MDHEN and CDR2 is SYDVKM in the germline V gene. This CDR3 has 13 residues. Trimming removed 2 bases at V and 5 bases at J, with 10 bases between. CDR3 nucleotide sequence: TGTGCCAGCAGTTTACGGCGGGGCGACGAGCAGTACTTC. Encoded protein: CASSLRRGDEQYF.

The chain links TRBV30 to TRBJ2-5; TRBD1 might be the D (6 bases). Looked up from germline, CDR1 is GTSNPN and CDR2 is SVGIG (reference sequence). Trimming cost V 1 base and J 5 bases, with 14 bases left between them. The CDR3 spans 14 residues. The CDR3 sequence is CAWSGSGARETQYF. DNA of the CDR3: TGTGCCTGGAGTGGGTCAGGGGCGAGGGAGACCCAGTACTTC.

J is TRBJ2-5 and V is TRBV6-5, with 7 bases lining up with TRBD1. Germline V gives CDR1 MNHEY, CDR2 SVGAGI. The CDR3 spans 13 residues. Trimming at V came to 6 bases and at J to 4 bases, leaving 5 bases not matched to a gene. The CDR3 region is CASRRQGSETQYF. In DNA, the CDR3 is TGTGCCAGCAGGAGACAGGGCTCAGAGACCCAGTACTTC.

The chain combines TRBV7-3 with TRBJ1-2; D is ambiguous. V was pared by 5 bases and J by 4 bases, with 17 bases between. Germline values: CDR1 SGHTA, CDR2 FQGTGA. The CDR3 loop spans 15 amino acids. CDR3 in DNA: TGTGCCAGCAGCCCACATCGGGTTGAACTCTATGGCTACACCTTC. Translated: CASSPHRVELYGYTF.

The chain joins TRBV18 to TRBJ1-2, with 8 bases that match TRBD1. V shed 5 bases, J shed 1 base, and the junction held 6 bases outside the gene matches. The CDR3 length is 15 residues. The V gene's germline CDR1 is KGHSH and CDR2 LQKENI. The CDR3 here is CASSRDRTLNYGYTF. The CDR3 nucleotides read TGTGCCAGCTCAAGGGACAGGACTCTTAACTATGGCTACACCTTC.

This chain links TRBV5-1 with TRBJ2-5; 7 nucleotides agree with TRBD2. The V gene end was trimmed by 4 bases and the J gene end by 1 base; junction bases not matched to a gene: 7. This CDR3 comprises 15 residues. The germline V gene encodes CDR1 SGHRS and CDR2 YFSETQ. CDR3 region: CASSPNLAAQETQYF. The DNA of the CDR3 is TGCGCCAGCAGCCCCAATCTAGCGGCCCAAGAGACCCAGTACTTC. The full variable domain, completed using reference TRBV5-1 and TRBJ2-5, is KAGVTQTPRYLIKTRGQQVTLSCSPISGHRSVSWYQQTPGQGLQFLFEYFSETQRNKGNFPGRFSGRQFSNSRSEMNVSTLELGDSALYLCASSPNLAAQETQYFGPGTRLLVL.

This clone has a single count. V is TRBV7-6 and J is TRBJ2-5, with TRBD2 as a possible D gene (5 bases). V was shortened by 2 bases and J by 2 bases, with 12 bases between the two germline ends. CDR1 and CDR2 (germline): SGHVS, FNYEAQ. This CDR3 spans 15 amino acids. As DNA, the CDR3 is TGTGCCAGCAGCTTAAGTGGACGGACTCAAGAGACCCAGTACTTC. Translated, it gives CASSLSGRTQETQYF.

The rearrangement joins TRBV3-1 (or the pseudogene TRBV3-2) to TRBJ2-3; TRBD2 agrees at 8 bases. J was trimmed by 0 bases and V by 10 bases; bases with no gene match: 6. CDR3 length equals 14 residues. Germline V gene lookup returns CDR1 LGHDT and CDR2 YNNKEL (reference sequence). CDR3 DNA: TGTGCCAACCCGGGGGGGCCCAGCACAGATACGCAGTATTTT. Its protein is CANPGGPSTDTQYF.

This clone has just one count. Written as DNA, the CDR3 is TGCGCCAGCAGCCAGCTGTTGACAGGGACTAATGAAAAACTGTTTTTT. Its protein product is CASSQLLTGTNEKLFF. V and J are TRBV4-1 and TRBJ1-4; TRBD1 agrees at 7 bases. The J segment lost 2 bases and the V segment lost 3 bases, leaving 6 bases of the junction unmatched. CDR3 size: 16 residues. Per the germline V gene, CDR1 is MGHRA and CDR2 is YSYEKL.

V and J are TRBV7-2 and TRBJ2-3, with 8 nucleotides matching TRBD2. This CDR3 region has 16 residues. Germline lookup yields CDR1 SGHTA and CDR2 FQGNSA. The J segment lost 5 bases and the V segment lost 5 bases, leaving 12 bases of the junction unmatched. The CDR3 sequence is CASSPLGAGGQDTQYF. The CDR3 DNA reads as TGTGCCAGCAGCCCACTCGGGGCGGGGGGACAAGATACGCAGTATTTT. The full variable domain, rest sourced from reference TRBV7-2 and TRBJ2-3, is GAGVSQSPSNKVTEKGKDVELRCDPISGHTALYWYRQSLGQGLEFLIYFQGNSAPDKSGLPSDRFSAERTGGSVSTLTIQRTQQEDSAVYLCASSPLGAGGQDTQYFGPGTRLTVL.

This sequence joins TRBV6-2 or TRBV6-3 and TRBJ2-7; tentative D call: TRBD1 (6 bases). CDR1 is MNHEY and CDR2 is SVGEGT in the germline V gene. V gave up 5 bases and J gave up 2 bases, with 19 bases separating them. The CDR3 is made up of 16 amino acids. The CDR3 bases are TGTGCCAGCAGTGCCGGACAGCTAACTATACCCTACGAGCAGTACTTC. Its translation: CASSAGQLTIPYEQYF.

This chain connects TRBV18 to TRBJ1-2, with a possible D match to TRBD1 (6 bases). V was cut by 2 bases and J by 6 bases, with 22 bases left in between. CDR3 length: 17 amino acids. Germline lookup yields CDR1 KGHSH and CDR2 LQKENI. CDR3 coding DNA: TGTGCCAGCTCACCAATAACAGGGAATGCTCCCTCCAATGGCTACACCTTC. Its protein product is CASSPITGNAPSNGYTF. Variable domain in full (rest from reference TRBV18 and TRBJ1-2): NAGVMQNPRHLVRRRGQEARLRCSPMKGHSHVYWYRQLPEEGLKFMVYLQKENIIDESGMPKERFSAEFPKEGPSILRIQQVVRGDSAAYFCASSPITGNAPSNGYTFGSGTRLTVV.

The chain couples TRBV5-1 to TRBJ2-7; TRBD2 is a possible D gene (6 bases). Trimming pared 0 bases from V and 7 bases from J, leaving 20 bases between. The CDR3 has 16 amino acids. CDR1 SGHRS and CDR2 YFSETQ come from the germline V gene. CDR3 DNA sequence: TGCGCCAGCAGCTTGGTCCGCGGGGCGCTAGGAACAGAGCAGTACTTC. It translates to CASSLVRGALGTEQYF.

The chain couples TRBV7-8 to TRBJ1-2; possibly TRBD1 for D (5 bases). The V and J ends lost 1 base and 6 bases respectively, with 6 bases between them. The CDR3 has 12 residues. CDR1 is SGHVS and CDR2 is FQNEAQ in the germline V gene. CDR3 in amino acids: CASSLGGDGYTF. Written as DNA, the CDR3 is TGTGCCAGCAGCTTAGGGGGGGATGGCTACACCTTC.

CDR3 in amino acids: CASSFLRGGNSGNTIYF. CDR3 sequence (DNA): TGTGCCAGCAGCTTCCTTCGGGGAGGGAACTCTGGAAACACCATATATTTT. V gene TRBV28 combines with J gene TRBJ1-3; D gene unclear. The CDR3 contains 17 residues. Germline-derived CDR1 and CDR2 are MDHEN and SYDVKM. The V and J ends lost 6 bases and 0 bases respectively, with 18 bases between them.

The chain is built from TRBV25-1 and TRBJ1-6; TRBD1 matches 8 bases. The CDR3 length is 16 residues. Trimming took 6 bases from V and 11 from J; bases not matched to a gene: 15. Germline CDR1 is MGHDK and CDR2 is SYGVNS. CDR3 bases: TGTGCCAGCAGACAGGGGGGCACCGCCGGGGAAACACCCCTCCACTTT. Protein product: CASRQGGTAGETPLHF.

The V call is TRBV5-1, the J call TRBJ1-2; 7 positions agree with TRBD1. The CDR3 has 14 residues. From germline, CDR1 is SGHRS and CDR2 YFSETQ. Unmatched junction bases numbered 6, after V lost 4 bases and J lost 3 bases. The CDR3 protein is CASSPEGGDYGYTF. CDR3 nucleotide sequence: TGCGCCAGCAGCCCCGAAGGGGGCGACTATGGCTACACCTTC.

The V and J genes are TRBV5-3 and TRBJ2-5; D perhaps matches TRBD1 (6 bases). TRBV5-3 qualifies as an ORF whose function is uncertain. The CDR3 extends over 13 amino acids. Trimming stripped 2 bases from V and 2 bases from J, with 7 bases between. This CDR3 reads CARSFGQQETQYF. For the CDR3, the DNA is TGTGCCAGAAGCTTCGGACAGCAAGAGACCCAGTACTTC.

In this sample, this clone turned up once. V and J are TRBV5-1 and TRBJ2-3; TRBD2 agrees at 15 bases. Germline values: CDR1 SGHRS, CDR2 YFSETQ. V was clipped by 4 bases and J by 7 bases; unmatched bases: 10. The CDR3 runs to 17 residues. CDR3 nucleotide sequence: TGCGCCAGCAGCACCGGGACTAGCGGGGGGACGCTTTATACGCAGTATTTT. Its translation is CASSTGTSGGTLYTQYF.

The chain employs TRBV6-1 and TRBJ2-1, with a weak D call TRBD2 (5 bases). This CDR3 has 12 amino acids. V lost 3 bases to trimming and J lost 7 bases, with 7 bases between them. The germline gives CDR1 MNHNS, CDR2 SASEGT. In nucleotides, the CDR3 is TGTGCCAGCAGTGAGAGGACTAATGAGCAGTTCTTC. Translated: CASSERTNEQFF.